The source of this T cell receptor beta chain is a study of shared clonotypes between healthy human individuals. In the study overall: The donors, a couple of women and three men, were aged 18 to 49. Whole-study findings and limits: Among non-shared clonotypes, generation probabilities were lower than among those shared by all four donors.

Researchers divided each subset's genomic DNA evenly across several immunoSEQ plates. TCRdb's table, derived via immunoSEQ multiplex PCR, lists solely in-frame clones and lacks some. The sample consists of around 700,000 clones, 73% of them appearing once. With respect to this clone: Its antigen is currently unknown.

The sequencing sample was made of memory CD4+ T cells sorted from blood. Subset noted: CD45RA-negative fraction. The receptor was isolated from a woman aged 25 to 39 in good health.

CDR3 in amino acids: CASSHLQNQETQYF. CDR3 nucleotide sequence: TGTGCCAGCAGCCACCTACAGAACCAAGAGACCCAGTACTTC. The V and J genes are TRBV4-2 and TRBJ2-5; D gene unclear. Trimming stripped 3 bases from V and 0 bases from J, with 8 bases between. The germline V gene encodes CDR1 LGHNA and CDR2 YNFKEQ. The CDR3 spans 14 residues.